A selection of T cell receptor beta chains follows, all from one sample in a study of T cells in Graves' hyperthyroidism and ophthalmopathy. Each CDR3 protein is one row after TCRdb ran MiXCR on the multiplex PCR reads. Of roughly 290,000 distinct CDR3 sequences in the sample, about an eighth were seen once. The sequencing sample was made of blood. These receptors were taken from a woman in her thirties with Graves' hyperthyroidism that later progressed to Graves' ophthalmopathy. Both conserved end residues are part of each CDR3. A D gene is named only where the DNA matches it firmly. Clone sizes are given selectively: once, few, many, or a class where the clone is expanded.

DNA: TGTGCCTGGACCGCTACCGGGACTACCGCCTACGAGCAGTACTTC; CDR3: CAWTATGTTAYEQYF; D: TRBD2; size: many; J: TRBJ2-7; V: TRBV30
DNA: TGTGCCAGCAGCTCGACCCGACCCGACAGGGTCGGAACTTACGAGCAGTACTTC; CDR3: CASSSTRPDRVGTYEQYF; D: TRBD1; size: many; J: TRBJ2-7; V: TRBV7-9
DNA: TGTGCCTGGAGTGTTACAGGGGGGTACGAGCAGTACTTC; CDR3: CAWSVTGGYEQYF; D: TRBD1; size: many; J: TRBJ2-7; V: TRBV30
DNA: TGTGCCAGCAGTGGGCTAGTAAGCACAGATACGCAGTATTTT; CDR3: CASSGLVSTDTQYF; D: NA; size: many; J: TRBJ2-3; V: TRBV27
DNA: TGTGCCAGCAGCGGGACAGGCGCTCTACGGGCTGCTTTCTTT; CDR3: CASSGTGALRAAFF; D: TRBD1; size: many; J: TRBJ1-1; V: TRBV9
DNA: TGTGCCAGCAGCTTAGGCACCATGAGCACAGATACGCAGTATTTT; CDR3: CASSLGTMSTDTQYF; D: NA; size: many; J: TRBJ2-3; V: TRBV7-2
DNA: TGTGCCACCAGCAGAGGACGGACAGGGGGAAACACCATATATTTT; CDR3: CATSRGRTGGNTIYF; D: TRBD1; size: many; J: TRBJ1-3; V: TRBV15
DNA: TGTGCCAGCAGCCGACTCCCAGGGGAGACCCAGTACTTC; CDR3: CASSRLPGETQYF; D: NA; size: NA; J: TRBJ2-5; V: TRBV3-1
DNA: TGTGCCAGCAGCGGGACCGCAACTAATGAAAAACTGTTTTTT; CDR3: CASSGTATNEKLFF; D: NA; size: few; J: TRBJ1-4; V: TRBV6-2/TRBV6-3
DNA: TGCAGTGCTAGAGATATAACCGGCGTCGGGCCTAGCACAGATACGCAGTATTTT; CDR3: CSARDITGVGPSTDTQYF; D: NA; size: many; J: TRBJ2-3; V: TRBV20-1
DNA: TGCAGTGCGGGGGGGACGGACAGATTCAATGAGCAGTTCTTC; CDR3: CSAGGTDRFNEQFF; D: NA; size: many; J: TRBJ2-1; V: TRBV20-1
DNA: TGTGCCAGCAGCTTACCGAGTTTCGATGAGCAGTTCTTC; CDR3: CASSLPSFDEQFF; D: NA; size: many; J: TRBJ2-1; V: TRBV7-9
DNA: TGTGCCAGCAGCCAAGGATCCACAGGCTATGGCTACACCTTC; CDR3: CASSQGSTGYGYTF; D: NA; size: many; J: TRBJ1-2; V: TRBV4-2
DNA: TGCAGCGTGGGGGTGGGGGTGACCTCCTACAATGAGCAGTTCTTC; CDR3: CSVGVGVTSYNEQFF; D: NA; size: many; J: TRBJ2-1; V: TRBV29-1
DNA: TGTGCCACCAGCAGAGTCGGGGGAGAGTATGGCTACACCTTC; CDR3: CATSRVGGEYGYTF; D: NA; size: many; J: TRBJ1-2; V: TRBV15
DNA: TGTGCCAGCAGCCAAGATTGGACAGGGGTTCAGCCCCAGCATTTT; CDR3: CASSQDWTGVQPQHF; D: TRBD1; size: NA; J: TRBJ1-5; V: TRBV4-2
DNA: TGTGCCAGCAGGGACGACCTGACAGGGGTAGAGACCCAGTACTTC; CDR3: CASRDDLTGVETQYF; D: TRBD1; size: many; J: TRBJ2-5; V: TRBV6-1
DNA: TGTGCCTGGAGTGTAGGGCAGGGGGGCACCGGGGAGCTGTTTTTT; CDR3: CAWSVGQGGTGELFF; D: NA; size: many; J: TRBJ2-2; V: TRBV30
DNA: TGCAGTGCTAGTGGGGACGGTAACTATGGCTACACCTTC; CDR3: CSASGDGNYGYTF; D: NA; size: many; J: TRBJ1-2; V: TRBV20-1
DNA: TGTGCCAGCCTTCGGGAATTCACAGATACGCAGTATTTT; CDR3: CASLREFTDTQYF; D: NA; size: NA; J: TRBJ2-3; V: TRBV12-3/TRBV12-4
DNA: TGTGCCAGCCGGGGGGCGGGAAGAATGGTCGACAATGAGCAGTTCTTC; CDR3: CASRGAGRMVDNEQFF; D: NA; size: many; J: TRBJ2-1; V: TRBV7-9
DNA: TGTGCCAGCAGCACGGGACTAGCGGACCTCACCGGGGAGCTGTTTTTT; CDR3: CASSTGLADLTGELFF; D: TRBD2; size: few; J: TRBJ2-2; V: TRBV9
DNA: TGTGCCAGCAGCCAAGAAGGGACTACTGACAATGAGCAGTTCTTC; CDR3: CASSQEGTTDNEQFF; D: TRBD2; size: many; J: TRBJ2-1; V: TRBV4-2
DNA: TGTGCCAGCAGTTTCCGAGTGCCGAACACCGGGGAGCTGTTTTTT; CDR3: CASSFRVPNTGELFF; D: NA; size: many; J: TRBJ2-2; V: TRBV27
DNA: TGTGCCAGCAGTTTCTCCAGGGTCCACGAGCAGTACTTC; CDR3: CASSFSRVHEQYF; D: NA; size: few; J: TRBJ2-7; V: TRBV27
DNA: TGCAGTGCTGTGGGGCTAATGAGCTATGGCTACACCTTC; CDR3: CSAVGLMSYGYTF; D: NA; size: many; J: TRBJ1-2; V: TRBV20-1
DNA: TGTGCCAGCAGCCAAGCAGTGGACTTTGCCTACAATGAGCAGTTCTTC; CDR3: CASSQAVDFAYNEQFF; D: NA; size: few; J: TRBJ2-1; V: TRBV4-2
DNA: TGTGCCATCAGTGAGTCGGTGGCAGCCGGGGTAGGTGAGCAGTTCTTC; CDR3: CAISESVAAGVGEQFF; D: NA; size: many; J: TRBJ2-1; V: TRBV10-3
DNA: TGTGCCAGCAGTCCGACAGGGACCTATGGCTACACCTTC; CDR3: CASSPTGTYGYTF; D: TRBD1; size: many; J: TRBJ1-2; V: TRBV27
DNA: TGCGCCAGCAGCCAAGATGTAGGGCCGGGGGCGGAGACCCAGTACTTC; CDR3: CASSQDVGPGAETQYF; D: NA; size: many; J: TRBJ2-5; V: TRBV4-1
DNA: TGTGCCACCTCGGCAGGGGGAAGATATGGCTACACCTTC; CDR3: CATSAGGRYGYTF; D: TRBD1; size: many; J: TRBJ1-2; V: TRBV28
DNA: TGTGCCAGCAGCCCCTTCACGGAGGGTAGTTCGGCCCCAGATACGCAGTATTTT; CDR3: CASSPFTEGSSAPDTQYF; D: NA; size: many; J: TRBJ2-3; V: TRBV3-1
DNA: TGTGCCAGTAGTATAGTTACAGGGTTGGACAATGAGCAGTTCTTC; CDR3: CASSIVTGLDNEQFF; D: NA; size: many; J: TRBJ2-1; V: TRBV19
DNA: TGTGCCAGTAGTCTCCAACCTTTCTCCGGGAGTGATGAGCAGTTCTTC; CDR3: CASSLQPFSGSDEQFF; D: NA; size: many; J: TRBJ2-1; V: TRBV19
DNA: TGTGCCAGCAGTTACCAGGCAGGGATAAATGAGCAGTTCTTC; CDR3: CASSYQAGINEQFF; D: NA; size: many; J: TRBJ2-1; V: TRBV6-6
DNA: TGTGCCAGCAGCCGAACCGAGGGGACAGGGAAGACGTGTGGCACAGATACGCAGTATTTT; CDR3: CASSRTEGTGKTCGTDTQYF; D: NA; size: many; J: TRBJ2-3; V: TRBV3-2
DNA: TGTGCCAGCATTCCGGATGGGGGGGCGAACACTGAAGCTTTCTTT; CDR3: CASIPDGGANTEAFF; D: NA; size: NA; J: TRBJ1-1; V: TRBV2
DNA: TGTGCCAGCAGAGGTACAGGAATGCGAGACACTGAAGCTTTCTTT; CDR3: CASRGTGMRDTEAFF; D: NA; size: NA; J: TRBJ1-1; V: TRBV6-2/TRBV6-3
DNA: TGTGCCAGCAGCCAAGAACGGTGGGCAGATACGCAGTATTTT; CDR3: CASSQERWADTQYF; D: NA; size: many; J: TRBJ2-3; V: TRBV3-1
DNA: TGTGCCAGCAGTCCCCACCCCACAGAAATTAACTATGGCTACACCTTC; CDR3: CASSPHPTEINYGYTF; D: NA; size: once; J: TRBJ1-2; V: TRBV27
DNA: TGTGCCAGCAGTACAGGGGTGGAGGTCTACGAGCAGTACTTC; CDR3: CASSTGVEVYEQYF; D: TRBD1; size: many; J: TRBJ2-7; V: TRBV2
DNA: TGTGCCAGCAGCTTAGCTTGGAGCACCTTTCGTAATGAAAAACTGTTTTTT; CDR3: CASSLAWSTFRNEKLFF; D: NA; size: many; J: TRBJ1-4; V: TRBV7-2
DNA: TGTGCCAGCTCACCAGGCGGGATAGGGTCCTACAATGAGCAGTTCTTC; CDR3: CASSPGGIGSYNEQFF; D: NA; size: many; J: TRBJ2-1; V: TRBV18
DNA: TGCGCCAGCCGAATGGGTCAGCAAGAGACCCAGTACTTC; CDR3: CASRMGQQETQYF; D: NA; size: many; J: TRBJ2-5; V: TRBV5-1
DNA: TGTGCCAGCAGGCCGGGACAGTCCTACGAGCAGTACTTC; CDR3: CASRPGQSYEQYF; D: TRBD1; size: many; J: TRBJ2-7; V: TRBV28
DNA: TGTGCCAGCTCACCAATGCCGGGCCGCAGGGACACCATATATTTT; CDR3: CASSPMPGRRDTIYF; D: NA; size: many; J: TRBJ1-3; V: TRBV18
DNA: TGTGCCAGTAGTTACCTAGCGGGAGGATACAATGAGCAGTTCTTC; CDR3: CASSYLAGGYNEQFF; D: TRBD2; size: few; J: TRBJ2-1; V: TRBV19
DNA: TGTGCCAGCAGTTTATCGCGGACTAGCCGCCCTCAAGAGACCCAGTACTTC; CDR3: CASSLSRTSRPQETQYF; D: TRBD2; size: NA; J: TRBJ2-5; V: TRBV28
DNA: TGCAGTGCCACCCCCCGGGCGCGGGAGGGTTCAGAGACCCAGTACTTC; CDR3: CSATPRAREGSETQYF; D: TRBD2; size: many; J: TRBJ2-5; V: TRBV20-1
DNA: TGTGCCAGCAGTTATAAGGACAGGGCAAAGATGAACACTGAAGCTTTCTTT; CDR3: CASSYKDRAKMNTEAFF; D: TRBD1; size: many; J: TRBJ1-1; V: TRBV6-1
DNA: TGTGCCAGCTCGGGGGCGGAAAATACTAACACCGGGGAGCTGTTTTTT; CDR3: CASSGAENTNTGELFF; D: NA; size: few; J: TRBJ2-2; V: TRBV7-6
DNA: TGTGCCAGCAGCTCGCCTCCCCTACCCACAGATACGCAGTATTTT; CDR3: CASSSPPLPTDTQYF; D: NA; size: many; J: TRBJ2-3; V: TRBV11-2
DNA: TGTGCCAGCAGGCCCGACAACGCCTATAATTCGCCCCTCCACTTT; CDR3: CASRPDNAYNSPLHF; D: NA; size: NA; J: TRBJ1-6; V: TRBV28
DNA: TGCAGTGCCGAGGGGGCGGACACTGAAGCTTTCTTT; CDR3: CSAEGADTEAFF; D: TRBD1; size: many; J: TRBJ1-1; V: TRBV20-1
DNA: TGTGCCAGCTCATTATCGGGACTAGCGGAAATCTACGAGCAGTACTTC; CDR3: CASSLSGLAEIYEQYF; D: TRBD2; size: NA; J: TRBJ2-7; V: TRBV11-3